This T cell receptor (beta chain) was sequenced during a study of T cells in tuberculosis. Overall study results and limits: Low-affinity CD1B-GMM tetramer-binding T cells may have been missed.

Sequencing of TCR-alpha and TCR-beta chains was unpaired. The protocol was immunoSEQ multiplex PCR, while the TCRdb copy is restricted to in-frame clones and leaves out a portion. This sample has about 88,000 clones, with approximately 91% found just once. After thawing and overnight rest, PBMC were stained with GMM-loaded CD1B tetramer, viability dye and anti-CD3 for sorting. C32 glucose monomycolate from Rhodococcus equi was loaded onto the CD1B tetramers. PBMC for tetramer sorting were first depleted of CD14-expressing monocytes. With 6 bases clipped from V and 4 bases from J, the junction kept 9 bases outside the gene matches. CDR1 is MNHEY and CDR2 is SMNVEV in the germline V gene (reference sequence). CDR3 size: 16 residues.

The chain is built from TRBV27 and TRBJ2-5; 12 nucleotides agree with TRBD2. Material for sequencing was CD1b-GMM tetramer-negative cells sorted from PBMCs. The receptor was derived from an adult woman with latent tuberculosis. The chain's CDR3 is CASSSAGLAGRETQYF. The DNA for the CDR3 is TGTGCCAGCAGCTCTGCCGGACTAGCGGGGCGAGAGACCCAGTACTTC.